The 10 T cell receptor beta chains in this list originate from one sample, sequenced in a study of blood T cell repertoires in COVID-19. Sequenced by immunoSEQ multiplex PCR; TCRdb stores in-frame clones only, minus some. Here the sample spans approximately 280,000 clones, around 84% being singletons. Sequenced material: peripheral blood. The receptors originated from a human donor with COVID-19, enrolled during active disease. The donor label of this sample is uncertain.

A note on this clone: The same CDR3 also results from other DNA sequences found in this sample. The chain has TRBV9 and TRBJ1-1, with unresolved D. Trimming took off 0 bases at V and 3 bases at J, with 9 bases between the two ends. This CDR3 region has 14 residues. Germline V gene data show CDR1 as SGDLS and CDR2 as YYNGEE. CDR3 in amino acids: CASSVAGRDTEAFF. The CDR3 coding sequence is TGTGCCAGCAGCGTAGCTGGGAGGGACACTGAAGCTTTCTTT.

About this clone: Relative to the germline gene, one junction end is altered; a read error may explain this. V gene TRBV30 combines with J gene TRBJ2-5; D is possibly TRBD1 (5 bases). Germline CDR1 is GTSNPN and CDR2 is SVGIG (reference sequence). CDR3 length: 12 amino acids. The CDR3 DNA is TGTGCCTGGAGCCAAGGGTGGGATTCAGGGAACTTC. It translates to CAWSQGWDSGNF.

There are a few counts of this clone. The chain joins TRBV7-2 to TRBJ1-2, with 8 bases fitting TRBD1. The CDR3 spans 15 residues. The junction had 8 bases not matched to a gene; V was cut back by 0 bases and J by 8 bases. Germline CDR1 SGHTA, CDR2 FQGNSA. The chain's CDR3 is CASSLAQDRAGGYTF. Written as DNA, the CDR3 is TGTGCCAGCAGCTTAGCGCAGGACAGGGCAGGCGGCTACACCTTC. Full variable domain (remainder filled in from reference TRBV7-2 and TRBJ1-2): GAGVSQSPSNKVTEKGKDVELRCDPISGHTALYWYRQSLGQGLEFLIYFQGNSAPDKSGLPSDRFSAERTGGSVSTLTIQRTQQEDSAVYLCASSLAQDRAGGYTFGSGTRLTVV.

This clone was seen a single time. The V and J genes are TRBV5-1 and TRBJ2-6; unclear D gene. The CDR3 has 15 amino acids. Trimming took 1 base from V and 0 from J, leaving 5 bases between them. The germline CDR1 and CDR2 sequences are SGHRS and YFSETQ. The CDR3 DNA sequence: TGCGCCAGCAGCTTGACAATCTCTGGGGCCAACGTCCTGACTTTC. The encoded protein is CASSLTISGANVLTF.

DNA of the CDR3: TGTGCCAGCCATATACTAGCGTCAGAGACCCAGTACTTC. Amino acid sequence: CASHILASETQYF. This chain links TRBV2 with TRBJ2-5; 7 nucleotides align to TRBD2. V dropped 8 bases and J dropped 4; count of bases not matched to a gene: 7. Germline CDR1 and CDR2: SNHLY and FYNNEI. The CDR3 totals 13 residues.

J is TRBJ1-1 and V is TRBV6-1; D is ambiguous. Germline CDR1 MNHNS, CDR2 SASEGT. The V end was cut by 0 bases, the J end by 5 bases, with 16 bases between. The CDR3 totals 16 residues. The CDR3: CASSEAGGRPGTEAFF. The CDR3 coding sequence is TGTGCCAGCAGTGAAGCCGGAGGGAGGCCGGGGACTGAAGCTTTCTTT.

CDR3 bases: TGTGCCAGCAGTTTAACAGGGTTGTCCTACGAGCAGTACTTC. This sequence encodes CASSLTGLSYEQYF. The chain employs TRBV28 and TRBJ2-7, with D possibly TRBD1 on 6 matching bases. This CDR3 region has 14 residues. V lost 2 bases and J lost 1, with 9 bases in between. Germline loops: CDR1 MDHEN, CDR2 SYDVKM.

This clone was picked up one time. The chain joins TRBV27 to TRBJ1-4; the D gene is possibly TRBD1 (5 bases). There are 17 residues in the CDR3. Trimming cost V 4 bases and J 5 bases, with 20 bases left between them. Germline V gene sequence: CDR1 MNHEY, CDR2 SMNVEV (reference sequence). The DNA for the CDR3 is TGTGCCAGCAGTTCCCTAACTTTCAGGGAAGCCAATGAAAAACTGTTTTTT. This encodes CASSSLTFREANEKLFF.

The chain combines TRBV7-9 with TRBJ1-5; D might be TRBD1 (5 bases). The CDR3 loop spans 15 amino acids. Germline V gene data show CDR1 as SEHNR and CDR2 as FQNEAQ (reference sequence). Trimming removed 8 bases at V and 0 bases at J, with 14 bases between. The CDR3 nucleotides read TGTGCCAGCGGGGGGACTGGCTTTAGCAATCAGCCCCAGCATTTT. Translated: CASGGTGFSNQPQHF. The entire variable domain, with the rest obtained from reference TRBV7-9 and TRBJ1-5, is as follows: DTGVSQNPRHKITKRGQNVTFRCDPISEHNRLYWYRQTLGQGPEFLTYFQNEAQLEKSRLLSDRFSAERPKGSFSTLEIQRTEQGDSAMYLCASGGTGFSNQPQHFGDGTRLSIL.

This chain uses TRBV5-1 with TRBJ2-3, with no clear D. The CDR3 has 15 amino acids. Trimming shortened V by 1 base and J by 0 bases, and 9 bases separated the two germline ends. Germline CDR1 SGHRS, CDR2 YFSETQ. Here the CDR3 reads CASSLQDRSTDTQYF. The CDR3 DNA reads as TGCGCCAGCAGCTTGCAGGATAGGAGCACAGATACGCAGTATTTT.